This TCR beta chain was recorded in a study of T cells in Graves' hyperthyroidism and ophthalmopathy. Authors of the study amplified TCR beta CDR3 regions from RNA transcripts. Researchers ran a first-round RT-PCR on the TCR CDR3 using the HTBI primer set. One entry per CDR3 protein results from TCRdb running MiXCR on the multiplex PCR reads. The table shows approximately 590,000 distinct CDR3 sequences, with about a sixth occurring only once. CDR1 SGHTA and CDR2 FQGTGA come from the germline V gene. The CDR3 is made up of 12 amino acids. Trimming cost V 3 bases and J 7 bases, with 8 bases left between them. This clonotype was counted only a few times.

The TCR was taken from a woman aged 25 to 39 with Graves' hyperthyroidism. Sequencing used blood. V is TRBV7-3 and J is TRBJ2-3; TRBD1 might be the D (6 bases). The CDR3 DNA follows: TGTGCCAGCAGCTTGACAGGATATACGCAGTATTTT. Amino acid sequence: CASSLTGYTQYF.